This TCR beta chain was observed in a study of yellow fever vaccine responses in identical twins. Findings and caveats of the study: Twins reportedly showed a vaccine T cell response that seemed partly convergent and partly personalized.

Concerning this clonotype: Antigen: not known.

The CDR3 is 18 amino acids. CDR1 is KGHSH, CDR2 LQKENI, per germline. Trimming at V came to 0 bases and at J to 6 bases, leaving 13 bases not matched to a gene. TCRdb independently ran MiXCR on the RT-PCR reads; one entry per CDR3 protein. In the table there are approximately 17,000 distinct CDR3 sequences, about two thirds of which are singletons. The sequenced sample was T cells from blood (PBMCs), unsorted or a sorted subset (not recorded which), obtained before or after yellow fever vaccination (not recorded which). The origin of this receptor is a woman between 18 and 29 years old who received the yellow fever vaccine. This sequence joins TRBV18 and TRBJ2-1; 8 nucleotides line up with TRBD2. In nucleotides, the CDR3 is TGTGCCAGCTCACCACCGGGGATGGGGACTAGTGGGGCCAATGAGCAGTTCTTC. Protein product: CASSPPGMGTSGANEQFF.